Presented here are 5 T cell receptor beta chains from one specimen sequenced in a study of Graves' ophthalmopathy and Graves' hyperthyroidism. Amplification from RNA transcripts yielded the TCR beta CDR3 regions. The library came from an HTBI-primed first-round RT-PCR and a second-round multiplex PCR. TCRdb passed the multiplex PCR reads through MiXCR, listing each CDR3 protein once. The data show fewer than 350,000 distinct CDR3 sequences, roughly 15% seen once. The sample consisted of peripheral blood. These receptors originate from an adult man with Graves' ophthalmopathy.

This clonotype ranks as medium-sized. The chain links TRBV20-1 to TRBJ1-1; D ambiguous. V was cut by 2 bases and J by 0 bases, with 13 bases left in between. The germline CDR1 and CDR2 sequences are DFQATT and SNEGSKA (reference sequence). The CDR3 is 15 amino acids. This CDR3 is CSARREESMNTEAFF. The CDR3 DNA is TGCAGTGCTAGACGGGAAGAAAGCATGAACACTGAAGCTTTCTTT.

This clonotype was detected ten times or more. It may be a read error: a sequence one base away is much more abundant. The genes are TRBV6-1 and TRBJ2-7, with 8 nucleotides matching TRBD1. Losses at the gene ends were 7 bases for V and 0 bases for J; bases not matched to a gene: 5. This CDR3 has 14 amino acids. Germline lookup yields CDR1 MNHNS and CDR2 SASEGT. CDR3 sequence reads: CASIPDRVSYEQYF. CDR3 coding DNA: TGTGCCAGCATTCCGGACAGGGTCTCCTACGAGCAGTACTTC.

This clonotype was detected many times. The CDR3 region has the DNA TGTGCCAGTAGGCCTCCCCAGGGGGTGGTGAACACTGAAGCTTTCTTT. Translation gives CASRPPQGVVNTEAFF. The V gene is TRBV19, the J gene TRBJ1-1; 7 nucleotides align to TRBD1. V shed 6 bases, J shed 0 bases, and the junction held 10 bases outside the gene matches. Germline V gene data show CDR1 as LNHDA and CDR2 as SQIVND (reference sequence). This CDR3 comprises 16 residues.

This clonotype has ten or more counts. The chain combines TRBV27 with TRBJ2-5, with TRBD1 matching over 7 bases. The CDR3 is 16 amino acids. The germline gives CDR1 MNHEY, CDR2 SMNVEV (reference sequence). V shed 3 bases, J shed 0 bases, and the junction held 7 bases outside the gene matches. CDR3 sequence (DNA): TGTGCCAGCAGTTTTATATCAGGGGGATACCAAGAGACCCAGTACTTC. Translating gives CASSFISGGYQETQYF.

This clonotype was picked up many times. The chain couples TRBV20-1 to TRBJ2-5, with TRBD2 matching 10 bases. Germline V gene data show CDR1 as DFQATT and CDR2 as SNEGSKA (reference sequence). The CDR3 contains 16 residues. J was trimmed by 1 base and V by 3 bases; bases with no gene match: 8. Here the CDR3 reads CSASITSGIFQETQYF. The CDR3, as DNA: TGCAGTGCTAGTATCACTAGCGGGATTTTCCAAGAGACCCAGTACTTC.